This T cell receptor (beta chain) was observed in a study of identical twins. Overall study findings and caveats: Diverse VJ usage suggested most zero-insertion clonotypes were not invariant T cells. Alpha sequences that were out-of-frame and twin-shared showed an excess of low generation probability.

This clonotype was observed at least ten times. Its antigen is not known. Trimming shortened V by 6 bases and J by 1 base, and 21 bases separated the two germline ends. The CDR3 runs 16 residues. In germline, CDR1 is SQVTM, CDR2 ANQGSEA. From the 5' RACE reads, TCRdb called clonotypes with MiXCR, one entry per CDR3 protein. This repertoire shows around 290,000 distinct CDR3 sequences, nearly 9.5% found once; its top ten account for roughly 7%. This same sample was also taken into another study, of yellow fever vaccine responses in identical twins.

The chain carries TRBV29-1 and TRBJ1-1, with D possibly matching TRBD1 (6 bases). The TCR sequence derives from a young woman in good health. Sample: CD8+ T cells sorted from blood. The CDR3 DNA follows: TGCAGCGTGCAGGGGTTGGAGCAAGAAAAGAACACTGAAGCTTTCTTT. Its protein is CSVQGLEQEKNTEAFF. Drawing the rest from reference TRBV29-1 and TRBJ1-1, the complete variable domain is SAVISQKPSRDICQRGTSLTIQCQVDSQVTMMFWYRQQPGQSLTLIATANQGSEATYESGFVIDKFPISRPNLTFSTLTVSNMSPEDSSIYLCSVQGLEQEKNTEAFFGQGTRLTVV.